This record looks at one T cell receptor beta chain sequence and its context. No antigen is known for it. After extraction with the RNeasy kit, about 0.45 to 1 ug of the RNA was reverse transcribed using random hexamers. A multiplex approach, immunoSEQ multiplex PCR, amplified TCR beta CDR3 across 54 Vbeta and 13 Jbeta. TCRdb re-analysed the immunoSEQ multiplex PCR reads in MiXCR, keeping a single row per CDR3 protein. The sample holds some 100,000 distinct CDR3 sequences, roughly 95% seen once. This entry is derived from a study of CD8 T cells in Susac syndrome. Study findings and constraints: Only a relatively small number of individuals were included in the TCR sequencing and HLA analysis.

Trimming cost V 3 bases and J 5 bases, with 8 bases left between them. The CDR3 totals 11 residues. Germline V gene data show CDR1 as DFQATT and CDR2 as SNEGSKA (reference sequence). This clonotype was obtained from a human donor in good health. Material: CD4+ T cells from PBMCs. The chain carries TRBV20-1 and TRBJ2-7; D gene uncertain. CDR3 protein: CSARVGNEQYF. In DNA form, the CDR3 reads TGCAGTGCTAGGGTAGGGAACGAGCAGTACTTC.